This T cell receptor (beta chain) came from a study of cytomegalovirus exposure and HLA in healthy donors. Study context: There were 300 to 400 genotyped donors. Of these, 75% to 90% fell in the genetic ancestry cluster associated with self-reported Caucasian donors. Findings and caveats of the study: Common viral pathogens seemed, in a later analysis, to connect with several of the most significant clusters. Later analysis demonstrated an association between a missense DCLRE1C variant and TCR beta V- and J-gene trimming. Many donors carried some public TCRs, although rarity characterized most TCR sequences.

Primers included in the PCR were 60 Vbeta and 13 Jbeta primers. The table came from immunoSEQ multiplex PCR; TCRdb's copy has only in-frame clones and leaves some out. The repertoire holds 170,000 or so clones, 82% seen once, with roughly 0.5% in the top ten. This clone was observed once. The antigen is unknown. The length of the CDR3 is 15 residues. Sequenced material: PBMCs. The rearrangement links TRBV21-1 to TRBJ1-1; the tabulated D call, TRBD1, remains unverified against the DNA. TRBV21-1 is annotated as a pseudogene. The clonotype comes from a woman aged 50 to 65 in good health and CMV-seronegative. The chain's CDR3 is CADGGQALLNTEAFF. The CDR3, as DNA: TGTGCCGACGGGGGACAGGCTCTTTTGAACACTGAAGCTTTCTTT.